Presented here are 6 T cell receptor beta chains from one specimen sequenced in a study of T cell repertoires in cytomegalovirus infection. Their cognate antigens are unknown. TCRdb recomputed calls from the reads with MiXCR, one row per CDR3 protein. The data contain hundreds of thousands of distinct CDR3 sequences, 33% of them seen just once; the ten biggest clones take up 18%. Specimen: cultured PBMCs, collected from culture after CMV antigen stimulation. The receptors were gathered from a human donor in good health (CMV status not recorded). Some clones in this sample may be carry-over from other donors' samples.

This clonotype was counted between two and nine times. The chain couples TRBV7-6 to TRBJ2-5; D gene uncertain. CDR3 size: 16 residues. The V end was cut by 1 base, the J end by 3 bases, with 15 bases between. The germline V gene encodes CDR1 SGHVS and CDR2 FNYEAQ. CDR3 nucleotide sequence: TGTGCCAGCAGCTTAGGTGTTGTTGTTGGAGAAGAGACCCAGTACTTC. Encoded protein: CASSLGVVVGEETQYF.

This clonotype was counted ten times or more. V is TRBV7-2 and J is TRBJ2-1; TRBD2 matches at 9 bases. The CDR3 extends over 19 amino acids. V was clipped by 5 bases and J by 4 bases; unmatched bases: 18. Germline V gene data show CDR1 as SGHTA and CDR2 as FQGNSA. CDR3 sequence: CASSGSKRSASGDYNEQFF. CDR3 nucleotide sequence: TGTGCCAGCAGCGGCTCGAAAAGATCGGCTAGCGGGGATTACAATGAGCAGTTCTTC. The full variable domain, its missing parts supplied by reference TRBV7-2 and TRBJ2-1, is GAGVSQSPSNKVTEKGKDVELRCDPISGHTALYWYRQSLGQGLEFLIYFQGNSAPDKSGLPSDRFSAERTGGSVSTLTIQRTQQEDSAVYLCASSGSKRSASGDYNEQFFGPGTRLTVL.

Here the CDR3 reads CASSRRGGERRTDTQYF. In nucleotides, the CDR3 is TGTGCCAGCAGCCGCCGGGGTGGGGAAAGGCGCACAGATACGCAGTATTTT. V gene TRBV12-3 or TRBV12-4 combines with J gene TRBJ2-3; maybe TRBD2 (5 bases). The ends were cut back, 6 bases at V and 1 base at J, with 20 bases in the middle. The CDR3 consists of 17 residues.

The gene calls are TRBV6-5 and TRBJ1-2, with 9 bases lining up with TRBD1. The CDR3 contains 14 residues. Unmatched junction bases numbered 7, after V lost 7 bases and J lost 4 bases. Germline CDR1 reads MNHEY; CDR2 reads SVGAGI. This CDR3 reads CASTPGQGFYGYTF. CDR3 in DNA: TGTGCCAGCACCCCGGGACAGGGCTTCTATGGCTACACCTTC.

The chain carries TRBV12-5 and TRBJ1-1; D call uncertain. CDR3 length: 15 residues. Trimming took 5 bases from V and 1 from J, leaving 14 bases between them. In germline, CDR1 is LGHNT, CDR2 FRNRAP. CDR3 region: CASGKRPPANTEAFF. The DNA for the CDR3 is TGTGCTAGTGGTAAACGACCACCCGCGAACACTGAAGCTTTCTTT.

The V and J genes are TRBV15 and TRBJ2-1; unclear D gene. The CDR3 is 14 amino acids. Germline values: CDR1 LNHNV, CDR2 YYDKDF (reference sequence). V gave up 0 bases and J gave up 4 bases, with 7 bases separating them. CDR3 protein: CATSRDQIYNEQFF. As DNA, the CDR3 is TGTGCCACCAGCAGAGATCAAATTTACAATGAGCAGTTCTTC.